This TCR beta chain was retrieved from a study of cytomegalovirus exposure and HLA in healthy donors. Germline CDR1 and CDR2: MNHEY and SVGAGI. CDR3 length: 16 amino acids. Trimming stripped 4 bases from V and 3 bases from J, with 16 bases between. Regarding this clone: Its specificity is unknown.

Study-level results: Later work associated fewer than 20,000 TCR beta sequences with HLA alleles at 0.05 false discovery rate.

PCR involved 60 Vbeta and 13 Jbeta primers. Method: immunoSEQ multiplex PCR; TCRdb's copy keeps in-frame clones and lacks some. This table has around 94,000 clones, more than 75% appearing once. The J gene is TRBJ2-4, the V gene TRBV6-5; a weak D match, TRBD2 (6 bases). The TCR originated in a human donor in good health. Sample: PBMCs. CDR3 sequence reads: CASSSRRREVKNIQYF. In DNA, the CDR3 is TGTGCCAGCAGTTCCCGACGGAGGGAGGTCAAAAACATTCAGTACTTC.